This is a list of T cell receptor beta chains from one sample in a study of T cell clones after liver transplantation. Sequencing used immunoSEQ multiplex PCR; TCRdb keeps in-frame clones, though not all of them. The profile shows 68,000 or so clones, around 93% of them singletons. The source material was CD4+ T cells from blood, sampled roughly 26 months after liver transplant. These receptors all stem from a human patient who received a liver transplant. Some T cells could come from the graft donor. Both conserved end residues are part of each CDR3. Fields, in order: CDR3 length, D gene, clone size, J gene, V gene, CDR3 protein, CDR3 DNA. The D gene is left open where the match is weak. The size of a clone is reported for some rows only, either as once, few or many, or as a class for expanded clones.

CDR3 length: 17
D gene: NA
clone size: NA
J gene: TRBJ2-1
V gene: TRBV7-2
CDR3 protein: CASSLDPRGSSYNEQFF
CDR3 DNA: TGTGCCAGCAGCTTAGACCCGAGAGGAAGCTCCTACAATGAGCAGTTCTTC

CDR3 length: 14
D gene: TRBD2
clone size: NA
J gene: TRBJ2-1
V gene: TRBV29-1
CDR3 protein: CSVRGLAGDLEQFF
CDR3 DNA: TGCAGCGTCCGGGGACTAGCGGGAGATCTTGAGCAGTTCTTC

CDR3 length: 14
D gene: TRBD1
clone size: NA
J gene: TRBJ1-5
V gene: TRBV6-6
CDR3 protein: CASSLDRDDQPQHF
CDR3 DNA: TGTGCCAGCAGCCTTGACAGGGATGATCAGCCCCAGCATTTT

CDR3 length: 15
D gene: TRBD2
clone size: NA
J gene: TRBJ2-2
V gene: TRBV10-3
CDR3 protein: CAISYSGAGTGELFF
CDR3 DNA: TGTGCCATCAGCTATAGCGGGGCGGGAACCGGGGAGCTGTTTTTT

CDR3 length: 14
D gene: NA
clone size: NA
J gene: TRBJ1-4
V gene: TRBV6-5
CDR3 protein: CASKPSRTNEKLFF
CDR3 DNA: TGTGCCAGCAAACCTTCACGAACTAATGAAAAACTGTTTTTT

CDR3 length: 13
D gene: NA
clone size: few
J gene: TRBJ1-6
V gene: TRBV30
CDR3 protein: CAWSVPGNSPLHF
CDR3 DNA: TGTGCCTGGAGTGTACCGGGTAATTCACCCCTCCACTTT

CDR3 length: 14
D gene: NA
clone size: NA
J gene: TRBJ2-2
V gene: TRBV29-1
CDR3 protein: CSVENQASAGELFF
CDR3 DNA: TGCAGCGTTGAGAACCAGGCCTCAGCCGGGGAGCTGTTTTTT

CDR3 length: 16
D gene: TRBD2
clone size: NA
J gene: TRBJ2-3
V gene: TRBV9
CDR3 protein: CASSVGTSGNTDTQYF
CDR3 DNA: TGTGCCAGCAGCGTAGGGACTAGCGGCAACACAGATACGCAGTATTTT

CDR3 length: 17
D gene: TRBD2
clone size: NA
J gene: TRBJ2-1
V gene: TRBV27
CDR3 protein: CASSLVRTSESYNEQFF
CDR3 DNA: TGTGCCAGCAGTTTGGTAAGGACTAGCGAATCCTACAATGAGCAGTTCTTC

CDR3 length: 15
D gene: TRBD1
clone size: few
J gene: TRBJ1-5
V gene: TRBV6-5
CDR3 protein: CASSPYRGASQPQHF
CDR3 DNA: TGTGCCAGCAGTCCCTACAGGGGGGCGAGCCAGCCCCAGCATTTT

CDR3 length: 16
D gene: NA
clone size: NA
J gene: TRBJ2-6
V gene: TRBV5-1
CDR3 protein: CASSPTGLGGANVLTF
CDR3 DNA: TGCGCCAGCAGCCCGACAGGTCTAGGGGGGGCCAACGTCCTGACTTTC

CDR3 length: 17
D gene: TRBD2
clone size: NA
J gene: TRBJ2-5
V gene: TRBV7-3
CDR3 protein: CASSLTGLAGGVETQYF
CDR3 DNA: TGTGCCAGCAGCTTAACCGGACTAGCGGGAGGAGTAGAGACCCAGTACTTC

CDR3 length: 14
D gene: NA
clone size: NA
J gene: TRBJ1-4
V gene: TRBV23-1
CDR3 protein: CASSPRQGPEKLFF
CDR3 DNA: TGCGCCAGCAGTCCCCGGCAGGGTCCTGAAAAACTGTTTTTT

CDR3 length: 14
D gene: NA
clone size: NA
J gene: TRBJ2-2
V gene: TRBV7-3
CDR3 protein: CASRILAHTGELFF
CDR3 DNA: TGTGCCAGCAGAATCCTAGCGCACACCGGGGAGCTGTTTTTT

CDR3 length: 14
D gene: NA
clone size: NA
J gene: TRBJ1-4
V gene: TRBV4-1
CDR3 protein: CASSQVAGREKLFF
CDR3 DNA: TGCGCCAGCAGCCAAGTGGCAGGGCGTGAAAAACTGTTTTTT

CDR3 length: 16
D gene: NA
clone size: NA
J gene: TRBJ2-2
V gene: TRBV9
CDR3 protein: CASSKDSGSGLGELFF
CDR3 DNA: TGTGCCAGCAGCAAGGACAGTGGGAGTGGGTTGGGGGAGCTGTTTTTT

CDR3 length: 16
D gene: TRBD2
clone size: NA
J gene: TRBJ2-7
V gene: TRBV11-3
CDR3 protein: CASSLQGGRLAGEQYF
CDR3 DNA: TGTGCCAGCAGCTTACAAGGAGGTCGGCTAGCGGGGGAGCAGTACTTC

CDR3 length: 18
D gene: NA
clone size: NA
J gene: TRBJ2-6
V gene: TRBV14
CDR3 protein: CASSQLLKGNSGANVLTF
CDR3 DNA: TGTGCCAGCAGCCAACTCTTAAAGGGCAACTCTGGGGCCAACGTCCTGACTTTC

CDR3 length: 15
D gene: NA
clone size: NA
J gene: TRBJ1-5
V gene: TRBV7-6
CDR3 protein: CASSLRFIGDQPQHF
CDR3 DNA: TGTGCCAGCAGCTTAAGATTCATTGGGGACCAGCCCCAGCATTTT

CDR3 length: 14
D gene: NA
clone size: NA
J gene: TRBJ2-1
V gene: TRBV28
CDR3 protein: CASSLVGDYNEQFF
CDR3 DNA: TGTGCCAGCAGTTTAGTCGGAGACTACAATGAGCAGTTCTTC

CDR3 length: 11
D gene: NA
clone size: NA
J gene: TRBJ2-3
V gene: TRBV30
CDR3 protein: CAWGGENTQYF
CDR3 DNA: TGTGCCTGGGGAGGAGAGAATACGCAGTATTTT

CDR3 length: 13
D gene: NA
clone size: NA
J gene: TRBJ2-1
V gene: TRBV11-3
CDR3 protein: CATAGTLHGEQFF
CDR3 DNA: TGTGCCACCGCCGGGACTCTACACGGGGAGCAGTTCTTC

CDR3 length: 17
D gene: TRBD2
clone size: NA
J gene: TRBJ2-7
V gene: TRBV10-1
CDR3 protein: CASSETGLAGASYEQYF
CDR3 DNA: TGCGCCAGCAGTGAGACGGGACTAGCGGGAGCCTCCTACGAGCAGTACTTC

CDR3 length: 14
D gene: NA
clone size: NA
J gene: TRBJ1-2
V gene: TRBV2
CDR3 protein: CASKGEGAGYGYTF
CDR3 DNA: TGTGCCAGCAAGGGGGAAGGGGCCGGTTATGGCTACACCTTC

CDR3 length: 17
D gene: TRBD2
clone size: once
J gene: TRBJ2-1
V gene: TRBV7-9
CDR3 protein: CASSLGRSGSSYNEQFF
CDR3 DNA: TGTGCCAGCAGCTTAGGGAGAAGCGGGAGCTCCTACAATGAGCAGTTCTTC

CDR3 length: 13
D gene: NA
clone size: NA
J gene: TRBJ2-5
V gene: TRBV18
CDR3 protein: CASRGLLVETQYF
CDR3 DNA: TGTGCCAGCCGAGGTCTCCTAGTTGAGACCCAGTACTTC

CDR3 length: 14
D gene: NA
clone size: once
J gene: TRBJ2-7
V gene: TRBV21-1
CDR3 protein: CAIQREGRRYEQYF
CDR3 DNA: TGTGCCATCCAGCGGGAGGGCCGTCGGTACGAGCAGTACTTC

CDR3 length: 12
D gene: NA
clone size: once
J gene: TRBJ2-2
V gene: TRBV9
CDR3 protein: CASSANTGELFF
CDR3 DNA: TGTGCCAGCAGCGCGAACACCGGGGAGCTGTTTTTT

CDR3 length: 14
D gene: NA
clone size: NA
J gene: TRBJ1-5
V gene: TRBV6-5
CDR3 protein: CASSYYSGNQPQHF
CDR3 DNA: TGTGCCAGCAGTTATTACAGCGGTAATCAGCCCCAGCATTTT

CDR3 length: 13
D gene: TRBD1
clone size: NA
J gene: TRBJ1-2
V gene: TRBV27
CDR3 protein: CASSLTGGGGYTF
CDR3 DNA: TGTGCCAGCAGTTTGACAGGGGGCGGCGGCTACACCTTC

CDR3 length: 13
D gene: NA
clone size: NA
J gene: TRBJ1-5
V gene: TRBV7-2
CDR3 protein: CASSREVGQPQHF
CDR3 DNA: TGTGCCAGCAGCCGAGAGGTGGGTCAGCCCCAGCATTTT

CDR3 length: 19
D gene: TRBD2
clone size: NA
J gene: TRBJ2-1
V gene: TRBV12-5
CDR3 protein: CASGMLRGTSGSTNNEQFF
CDR3 DNA: TGTGCTAGTGGTATGCTACGAGGGACTAGCGGGAGTACCAACAATGAGCAGTTCTTC

CDR3 length: 16
D gene: TRBD2
clone size: NA
J gene: TRBJ2-3
V gene: TRBV2
CDR3 protein: CASNQNRLAGTDTQYF
CDR3 DNA: TGTGCCAGCAACCAAAACCGACTAGCGGGGACAGATACGCAGTATTTT

CDR3 length: 15
D gene: TRBD2
clone size: NA
J gene: TRBJ2-2
V gene: TRBV7-9
CDR3 protein: CASYSLAGGAGELFF
CDR3 DNA: TGTGCCAGCTACTCCTTAGCGGGAGGGGCCGGGGAGCTGTTTTTT

CDR3 length: 13
D gene: NA
clone size: NA
J gene: TRBJ2-1
V gene: TRBV7-9
CDR3 protein: CASSWGYGTKQFF
CDR3 DNA: TGTGCCAGCAGCTGGGGTTATGGGACCAAGCAGTTCTTC

CDR3 length: 15
D gene: TRBD1
clone size: NA
J gene: TRBJ1-1
V gene: TRBV19
CDR3 protein: CASRATGGASAEAFF
CDR3 DNA: TGTGCCAGTAGAGCGACAGGGGGCGCTTCCGCTGAAGCTTTCTTT

CDR3 length: 13
D gene: NA
clone size: NA
J gene: TRBJ1-2
V gene: TRBV29-1
CDR3 protein: CSVWSGVAGGYTF
CDR3 DNA: TGCAGCGTTTGGTCAGGGGTCGCGGGAGGCTACACCTTC

CDR3 length: 13
D gene: NA
clone size: NA
J gene: TRBJ2-7
V gene: TRBV4-1
CDR3 protein: CASSQDFWVEQYF
CDR3 DNA: TGCGCCAGCAGCCAAGATTTTTGGGTCGAGCAGTACTTC

CDR3 length: 15
D gene: NA
clone size: NA
J gene: TRBJ2-3
V gene: TRBV9
CDR3 protein: CASSVRLRSTDTQYF
CDR3 DNA: TGTGCCAGCAGCGTCCGACTAAGAAGCACAGATACGCAGTATTTT

CDR3 length: 17
D gene: TRBD2
clone size: NA
J gene: TRBJ2-3
V gene: TRBV5-1
CDR3 protein: CASSTGLAGGPADTQYF
CDR3 DNA: TGCGCCAGCAGCACCGGACTAGCGGGAGGGCCGGCAGATACGCAGTATTTT

CDR3 length: 14
D gene: NA
clone size: NA
J gene: TRBJ1-1
V gene: TRBV18
CDR3 protein: CASSPPSLNTEAFF
CDR3 DNA: TGTGCCAGCTCACCACCGTCCCTGAACACTGAAGCTTTCTTT

CDR3 length: 16
D gene: NA
clone size: once
J gene: TRBJ2-2
V gene: TRBV5-1
CDR3 protein: CASSWEIAPNTGELFF
CDR3 DNA: TGCGCCAGCAGCTGGGAGATAGCGCCGAACACCGGGGAGCTGTTTTTT

CDR3 length: 14
D gene: NA
clone size: NA
J gene: TRBJ2-1
V gene: TRBV12-5
CDR3 protein: CASGLVELVNEQFF
CDR3 DNA: TGTGCTAGTGGTTTGGTGGAGCTAGTCAATGAGCAGTTCTTC

CDR3 length: 14
D gene: TRBD2
clone size: NA
J gene: TRBJ2-3
V gene: TRBV10-3
CDR3 protein: CAIRPTSGADTQYF
CDR3 DNA: TGTGCCATCAGACCGACTAGCGGTGCAGATACGCAGTATTTT

CDR3 length: 14
D gene: NA
clone size: few
J gene: TRBJ2-1
V gene: TRBV5-6
CDR3 protein: CASSFQGTYNEQFF
CDR3 DNA: TGTGCCAGCAGCTTCCAGGGGACTTACAATGAGCAGTTCTTC